The rows below give T cell receptor beta chains drawn from one sample of a study. One entry per CDR3 protein, called by TCRdb with MiXCR from the 5' RACE reads. The sample has 6,000 or so distinct CDR3 sequences; 65% to 75% are singletons. The specimen was memory CD4+ T cells sorted from a lymph node. The receptors derive from a female donor with breast cancer. Both conserved end residues are part of each CDR3. Each record gives: CDR3 length, D gene, clone size, V gene, J gene, CDR3 protein, CDR3 DNA. A D gene is named only where the DNA matches it firmly. Some rows mark clone size as missing; the rest say once, few, many or name a class of expanded clone.

15	TRBD1	-	TRBV20-1	TRBJ2-3	CSARDSPMGTDTQYF	TGCAGTGCCCGGGACAGCCCCATGGGCACAGATACGCAGTATTTT
13	-	-	TRBV2	TRBJ1-2	CASSEEGNYGYTF	TGTGCCAGCAGTGAAGAGGGTAACTATGGCTACACCTTC
16	TRBD2	-	TRBV12-3/TRBV12-4	TRBJ2-1	CASSLGLAVDYNEQFF	TGTGCCAGCAGTTTAGGCCTAGCGGTAGACTACAATGAGCAGTTCTTC
13	TRBD1	-	TRBV11-3	TRBJ2-7	CASDKTGGYEQYF	TGTGCCAGCGATAAGACAGGGGGCTACGAGCAGTACTTC
13	-	-	TRBV29-1	TRBJ2-7	CSVEDWRSNEQYF	TGCAGCGTTGAAGATTGGAGAAGTAACGAGCAGTACTTC
14	-	-	TRBV6-5	TRBJ2-1	CASRMMGDYNEQFF	TGTGCCAGCAGGATGATGGGTGACTACAATGAGCAGTTCTTC
13	-	once	TRBV30	TRBJ2-1	CAWAARTDGEQFF	TGTGCCTGGGCCGCGAGGACGGACGGTGAGCAGTTCTTC
15	-	-	TRBV6-1	TRBJ2-3	CASSGILGGADTQYF	TGTGCCAGCAGTGGAATCCTGGGTGGGGCAGATACGCAGTATTTT
15	TRBD2	-	TRBV3-1	TRBJ2-7	CASSPPLAGVSEQYF	TGTGCCAGCAGCCCCCCACTAGCGGGAGTCTCCGAGCAGTACTTC
13	-	few	TRBV10-3	TRBJ2-3	CASSQPDSMAQYF	TGTGCCAGCAGCCAGCCCGACTCCATGGCGCAGTATTTT